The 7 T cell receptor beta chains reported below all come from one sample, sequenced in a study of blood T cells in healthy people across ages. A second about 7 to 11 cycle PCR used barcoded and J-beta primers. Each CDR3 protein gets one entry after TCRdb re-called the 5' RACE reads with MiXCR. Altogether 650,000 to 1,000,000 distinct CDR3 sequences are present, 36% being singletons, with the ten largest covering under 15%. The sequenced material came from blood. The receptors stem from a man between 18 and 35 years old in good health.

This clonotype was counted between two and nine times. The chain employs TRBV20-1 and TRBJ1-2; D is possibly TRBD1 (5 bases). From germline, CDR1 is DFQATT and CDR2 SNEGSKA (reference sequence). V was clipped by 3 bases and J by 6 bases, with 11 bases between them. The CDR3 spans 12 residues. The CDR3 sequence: CSASRDRDGYTF. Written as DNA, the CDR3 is TGCAGTGCTAGCCGGGACCGCGATGGCTACACCTTC.

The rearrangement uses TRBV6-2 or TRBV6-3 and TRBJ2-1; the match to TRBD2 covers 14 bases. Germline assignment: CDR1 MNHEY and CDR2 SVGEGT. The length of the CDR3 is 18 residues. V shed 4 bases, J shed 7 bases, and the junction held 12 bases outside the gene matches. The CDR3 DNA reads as TGTGCCAGCAGTTCCATCCCATTGACTAGCGGGGGGGCGAATGAGCAGTTCTTC. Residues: CASSSIPLTSGGANEQFF.

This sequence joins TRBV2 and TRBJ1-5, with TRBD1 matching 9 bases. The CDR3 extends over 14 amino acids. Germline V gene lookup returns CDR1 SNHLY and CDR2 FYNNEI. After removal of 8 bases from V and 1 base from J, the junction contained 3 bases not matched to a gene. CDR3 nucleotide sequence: TGTGCCAGCGAGGGACAGGGCAGCAATCAGCCCCAGCATTTT. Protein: CASEGQGSNQPQHF.

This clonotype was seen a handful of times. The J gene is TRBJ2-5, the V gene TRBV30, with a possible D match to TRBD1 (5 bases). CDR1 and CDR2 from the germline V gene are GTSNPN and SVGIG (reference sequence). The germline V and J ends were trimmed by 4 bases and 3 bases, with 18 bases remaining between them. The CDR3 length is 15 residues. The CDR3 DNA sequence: TGTGCCTGGAACCTGGGGCTAGTCAACAAAGAGACCCAGTACTTC. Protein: CAWNLGLVNKETQYF.

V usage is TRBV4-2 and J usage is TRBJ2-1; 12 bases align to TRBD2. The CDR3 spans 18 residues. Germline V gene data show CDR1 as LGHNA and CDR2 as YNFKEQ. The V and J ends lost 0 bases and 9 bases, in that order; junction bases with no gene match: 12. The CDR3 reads CASSQDWSASGGASEQFF. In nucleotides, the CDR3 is TGTGCCAGCAGCCAAGATTGGTCGGCTAGCGGGGGGGCCAGTGAGCAGTTCTTC.

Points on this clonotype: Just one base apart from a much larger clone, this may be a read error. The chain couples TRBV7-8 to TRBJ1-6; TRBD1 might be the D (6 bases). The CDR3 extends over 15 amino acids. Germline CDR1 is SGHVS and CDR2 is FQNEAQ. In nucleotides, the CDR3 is TGTGCCAGCAGCTGGGGGGGCAGGGAAAATTCACCCCTCAACTTT. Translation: CASSWGGRENSPLNF. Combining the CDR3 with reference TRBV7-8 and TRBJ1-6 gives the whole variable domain GAGVSQSPRYKVAKRGQDVALRCDPISGHVSLFWYQQALGQGPEFLTYFQNEAQLDKSGLPSDRFFAERPEGSVSTLKIQRTQQEDSAVYLCASSWGGRENSPLNFGNGTRLTVT.

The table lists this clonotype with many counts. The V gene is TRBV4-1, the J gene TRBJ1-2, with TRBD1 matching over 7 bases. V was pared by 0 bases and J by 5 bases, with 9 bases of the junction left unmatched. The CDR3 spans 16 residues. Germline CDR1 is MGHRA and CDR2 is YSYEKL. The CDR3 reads CASSQDRDRKGYGYTF. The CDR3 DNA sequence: TGCGCCAGCAGCCAAGATCGGGACAGAAAAGGGTATGGCTACACCTTC.